The 20 T cell receptor beta chains below all came from one sample that was sequenced in a study of shared clonotypes between healthy human individuals. Data came from immunoSEQ multiplex PCR; TCRdb stores just in-frame clones and leaves some out. The profile shows some 2.4 million clones, roughly 93% of them singletons. The sequenced material came from naive CD4+ T cells from PBMCs. Subset given: CD45RA+ positively selected. The receptors were sampled from a man aged 18 to 30 in good health. Some clones in this sample may be carry-over from other donors' samples.

This clone was recorded only once. The rearrangement uses TRBV21-1 and TRBJ2-2. TRBV21-1 is described as a pseudogene. The CDR3 is made up of 17 amino acids. The CDR3 DNA reads TGTGCCAGCAGCAATCCAGGCGCCGGTTGGGGCACCGGGGAGCTGTTTTTT. It is translated as CASSNPGAGWGTGELFF.

This chain connects TRBV21-1 to TRBJ2-2; whether TRBD1, the table's D call, matches the DNA was not checked. TRBV21-1 is deemed a pseudogene. This CDR3 has 15 residues. This chain's CDR3 is CASSYRDRNTGELFF. The DNA of the CDR3 is TGTGCCAGCAGCTACCGGGACAGAAACACCGGGGAGCTGTTTTTT.

The rearrangement joins TRBV9 to TRBJ1-4; no clear D gene. Trimming cost V 0 bases and J 11 bases, with 14 bases left between them. The CDR3 is 14 residues long. Germline-derived CDR1 and CDR2 are SGDLS and YYNGEE. The CDR3 coding sequence is TGTGCCAGCAGCGTAGTTAACACCGGTGGTAAACTGTTTTTT. It is translated as CASSVVNTGGKLFF. Drawing the rest from reference TRBV9 and TRBJ1-4, the complete variable domain is DSGVTQTPKHLITATGQRVTLRCSPRSGDLSVYWYQQSLDQGLQFLIQYYNGEERAKGNILERFSAQQFPDLHSELNLSSLELGDSALYFCASSVVNTGGKLFFGSGTQLSVL.

The chain is built from TRBV10-3 and TRBJ1-1; D is possibly TRBD1 (6 bases). There are 14 residues in the CDR3. Trimming took off 3 bases at V and 3 bases at J, with 11 bases between the two ends. Germline-derived CDR1 and CDR2 are ENHRY and SYGVKD. The CDR3 DNA reads TGTGCCATCAGTGACAGGGGATTTGACACTGAAGCTTTCTTT. This encodes CAISDRGFDTEAFF.

The chain couples TRBV28 to TRBJ2-5, with a possible D match to TRBD1 (7 bases). The CDR3 runs 14 residues. The germline CDR1 and CDR2 sequences are MDHEN and SYDVKM. Trimming shortened V by 3 bases and J by 4 bases, and 12 bases separated the two germline ends. The CDR3 DNA reads as TGTGCCAGCAGTTTGTGGCAGGGGGGAGAGACCCAGTACTTC. Residues: CASSLWQGGETQYF.

As to this clone: Other DNA sequences of this sample code for an identical CDR3. This sequence joins TRBV6-5 and TRBJ1-5, with TRBD1 identical over 7 bases. J lost 4 bases, V lost 6 bases, and 3 bases had no gene match. CDR3 length: 13 amino acids. In germline, CDR1 is MNHEY, CDR2 SVGAGI. In DNA form, the CDR3 reads TGTGCCAGCAGCAGGACAGGAAATCAGCCCCAGCATTTT. Translated, it gives CASSRTGNQPQHF.

The chain employs TRBV28 and TRBJ2-7; weak D call: TRBD2 (6 bases). The CDR3 sequence is 14 residues long. Trimming shortened V by 2 bases and J by 2 bases, and 10 bases separated the two germline ends. In germline, CDR1 is MDHEN, CDR2 SYDVKM. As DNA, the CDR3 is TGTGCCAGCAGTTTAGGAGGGCGTACCTACGAGCAGTACTTC. This encodes CASSLGGRTYEQYF.

The gene calls are TRBV4-3 and TRBJ2-6; TRBD1 matches at 7 bases. From germline, CDR1 is LGHNA and CDR2 YSLEER. This CDR3 has 20 residues. V shed 1 base and J 0 bases; nucleotides not matched to a gene: 12. The CDR3 spells CASSQAPTGLTYSGANVLTF. The CDR3 region has the DNA TGCGCCAGCAGCCAAGCGCCGACAGGGCTCACATACTCTGGGGCCAACGTCCTGACTTTC.

J is TRBJ2-7 and V is TRBV6-5; D is possibly TRBD1 or TRBD2 (5 bases each). CDR1 is MNHEY, CDR2 SVGAGI, per germline. This CDR3 region has 15 residues. V dropped 8 bases and J dropped 4 bases, with 21 bases sitting between them. The CDR3 sequence is CASRREGGARYEQYF. CDR3 nucleotides: TGTGCCAGCCGAAGAGAGGGTGGGGCTAGGTACGAGCAGTACTTC.

This chain joins TRBV7-2 and TRBJ1-5; D is unresolved. The germline CDR1 and CDR2 sequences are SGHTA and FQGNSA. Trimming removed 3 bases at V and 5 bases at J, with 5 bases between. The CDR3 spans 12 residues. The CDR3 bases are TGTGCCAGCAGCTTTCTAGATCAGCCCCAGCATTTT. Translation gives CASSFLDQPQHF.

A single count supports this clone. V and J are TRBV7-2 and TRBJ2-5, with D maybe TRBD2 (5 bases). The V end lost 9 bases, the J end lost 2 bases, and 25 bases lay between the germline ends. Germline values: CDR1 SGHTA, CDR2 FQGNSA. The CDR3 extends over 17 amino acids. The CDR3 bases are TGTGCCAGGACGGAGGCTATCCATGTTGAAACTCAAGAGACCCAGTACTTC. Encoded protein: CARTEAIHVETQETQYF.

V gene TRBV28 combines with J gene TRBJ2-7; no reliable D call. Deletions cut 10 bases from V and 1 base from J, with 5 bases between. Germline V gene data show CDR1 as MDHEN and CDR2 as SYDVKM. The CDR3 has 10 amino acids. This CDR3 reads CATTSYEQYF. In DNA form, the CDR3 reads TGTGCCACCACTTCCTACGAGCAGTACTTC. The full variable domain, completed using reference TRBV28 and TRBJ2-7, is DVKVTQSSRYLVKRTGEKVFLECVQDMDHENMFWYRQDPGLGLRLIYFSYDVKMKEKGDIPEGYSVSREKKERFSLILESASTNQTSMYLCATTSYEQYFGPGTRLTVT.

This chain joins TRBV6-6 and TRBJ1-6, with D perhaps TRBD1 (6 bases). CDR1 is MNHNY and CDR2 is SVGAGI in the germline V gene (reference sequence). The CDR3 totals 14 residues. Trimming left V 8 bases short and J 9 bases short, with 17 bases between. The CDR3 sequence is CASGAGGPPSPLHF. The CDR3 DNA is TGTGCCAGCGGGGCTGGGGGCCCTCCTTCACCCCTCCACTTT.

Written as DNA, the CDR3 is TGTGCCAGCAGTCCCCGACCAATAAATGAGCAGTTCTTC. It specifies CASSPRPINEQFF. The chain uses TRBV27 and TRBJ2-1; no clear D. With 5 bases removed from V and 7 bases from J, the gap between germline ends came to 12 bases. The CDR3 has 13 residues. The germline gives CDR1 MNHEY, CDR2 SMNVEV (reference sequence).

With respect to this clone: Other DNA sequences in the same sample also yield this CDR3. The V and J genes are TRBV15 and TRBJ1-5; D is unresolved. This CDR3 has 12 residues. The V gene's germline CDR1 is LNHNV and CDR2 YYDKDF (reference sequence). V lost 2 bases to trimming and J lost 5 bases, with 4 bases between them. This CDR3 is CATSRQDQPQHF. DNA for the CDR3: TGTGCCACCAGCAGACAGGATCAGCCCCAGCATTTT.

The chain joins TRBV9 to TRBJ2-3; either TRBD1 or TRBD2 may fit D (5 bases each). Between the trimmed V and J ends, which lost 0 bases and 1 base, there was a span of 18 bases. The V gene's germline CDR1 is SGDLS and CDR2 YYNGEE. The CDR3 runs to 18 residues. CDR3 amino acids: CASSVATGRVRGTDTQYF. For the CDR3, the DNA is TGTGCCAGCAGCGTAGCTACGGGCAGGGTGCGGGGCACAGATACGCAGTATTTT. The variable domain in full, completed from reference TRBV9 and TRBJ2-3, reads DSGVTQTPKHLITATGQRVTLRCSPRSGDLSVYWYQQSLDQGLQFLIQYYNGEERAKGNILERFSAQQFPDLHSELNLSSLELGDSALYFCASSVATGRVRGTDTQYFGPGTRLTVL.

As concerns this clone: This specimen includes other DNA sequences encoding the same CDR3. V and J are TRBV7-2 and TRBJ2-5; no clear D. V was cut by 3 bases and J by 1 base, with 3 bases left in between. From germline, CDR1 is SGHTA and CDR2 FQGNSA. The CDR3 has 12 amino acids. CDR3 nucleotide sequence: TGTGCCAGCAGCTTCCTCCAAGAGACCCAGTACTTC. Amino acid sequence: CASSFLQETQYF.

The chain recombines TRBV15 with TRBJ2-7; TRBD2 agrees at 9 bases. V was pared by 3 bases and J by 3 bases, with 9 bases of the junction left unmatched. The CDR3 has 16 residues. Germline lookup yields CDR1 LNHNV and CDR2 YYDKDF (reference sequence). The CDR3 loop reads CATSRGLAGAIYEQYF. CDR3 DNA sequence: TGTGCCACCAGCAGGGGATTAGCGGGAGCTATCTACGAGCAGTACTTC.

The chain has TRBV7-3 and TRBJ2-1, with TRBD2 identical over 7 bases. J gave up 7 bases and V 5 bases, and 11 bases lay outside the gene matches. The CDR3 is made up of 15 amino acids. CDR1 is SGHTA, CDR2 FQGTGA, per germline. The CDR3 coding sequence is TGTGCCAGCAGCCCCGGACTAGGGGAACTAAATGAGCAGTTCTTC. Protein product: CASSPGLGELNEQFF.

The J gene is TRBJ2-1, the V gene TRBV7-2; tentatively, D is TRBD1 or TRBD2 (5 bases each). The CDR3 has 16 amino acids. The germline CDR1 and CDR2 sequences are SGHTA and FQGNSA. V lost 4 bases and J 1 base, leaving 14 bases between the germline ends. The CDR3 DNA sequence: TGTGCCAGCAGCTACCTCCACGGGGCATCCTACAATGAGCAGTTCTTC. Amino acid sequence: CASSYLHGASYNEQFF. The full variable domain, completed using reference TRBV7-2 and TRBJ2-1, is GAGVSQSPSNKVTEKGKDVELRCDPISGHTALYWYRQSLGQGLEFLIYFQGNSAPDKSGLPSDRFSAERTGGSVSTLTIQRTQQEDSAVYLCASSYLHGASYNEQFFGPGTRLTVL.